This TCR beta chain was sequenced during a study of CD8+CD57+ T cells in acquired aplastic anemia. TCR beta VDJ combinations and CDR3 sequences were profiled from genomic DNA. TCRdb re-derived calls from the reads in MiXCR, one entry per CDR3 protein. The sample records a few hundred thousand distinct CDR3 sequences, less than 60% being singletons. V shed 4 bases and J 9 bases; nucleotides not matched to a gene: 7. The CDR3 length is 14 residues. The germline gives CDR1 SGHNT, CDR2 YYREEE (reference sequence). CD8+CD57+ cell expansion had been shown by flow cytometry in patients chosen for sequencing. As for this clonotype: This may be a read error, as it is one base from a much larger clone.

Sequencing was performed on sorted CD4+, CD8+, or CD8+CD57+ T cells (not recorded which) from PBMCs. This receptor was obtained from a human donor with aplastic anemia. V gene TRBV5-4 combines with J gene TRBJ1-6; 7 positions agree with TRBD1. The CDR3 sequence is CASSGGGEGSPLHF. The CDR3 DNA reads as TGTGCCAGCAGCGGAGGGGGCGAAGGTTCACCCCTCCACTTT.